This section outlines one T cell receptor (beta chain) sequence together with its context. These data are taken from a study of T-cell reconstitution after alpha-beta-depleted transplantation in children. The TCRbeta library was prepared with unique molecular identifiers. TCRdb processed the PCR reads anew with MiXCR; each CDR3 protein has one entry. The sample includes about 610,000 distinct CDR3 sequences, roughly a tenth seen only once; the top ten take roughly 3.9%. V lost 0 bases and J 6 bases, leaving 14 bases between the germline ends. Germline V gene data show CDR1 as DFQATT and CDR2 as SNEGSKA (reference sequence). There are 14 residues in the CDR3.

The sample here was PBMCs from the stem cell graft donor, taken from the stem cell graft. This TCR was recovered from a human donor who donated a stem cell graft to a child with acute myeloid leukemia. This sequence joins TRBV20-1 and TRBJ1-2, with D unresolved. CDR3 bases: TGCAGTGCTAGAGATTTAGTAGGACCTGATGGCTACACCTTC. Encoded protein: CSARDLVGPDGYTF.